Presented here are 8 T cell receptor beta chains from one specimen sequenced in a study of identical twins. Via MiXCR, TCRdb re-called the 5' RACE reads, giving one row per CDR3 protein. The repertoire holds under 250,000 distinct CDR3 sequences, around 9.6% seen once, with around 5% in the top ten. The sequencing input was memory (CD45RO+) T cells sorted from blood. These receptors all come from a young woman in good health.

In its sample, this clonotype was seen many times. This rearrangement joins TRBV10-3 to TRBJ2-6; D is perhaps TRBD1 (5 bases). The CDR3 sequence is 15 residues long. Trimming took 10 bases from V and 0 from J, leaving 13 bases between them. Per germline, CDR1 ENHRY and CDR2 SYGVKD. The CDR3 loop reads CATRQSPSGANVLTF. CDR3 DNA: TGTGCCACTCGACAGTCTCCCTCTGGGGCCAACGTCCTGACTTTC.

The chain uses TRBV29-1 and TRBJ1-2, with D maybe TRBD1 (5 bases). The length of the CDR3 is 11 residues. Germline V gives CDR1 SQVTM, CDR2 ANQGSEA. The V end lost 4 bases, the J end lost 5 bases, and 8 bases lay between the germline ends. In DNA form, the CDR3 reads TGCAGCGTTGGGGGGTTATATGGCTACACCTTC. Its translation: CSVGGLYGYTF.

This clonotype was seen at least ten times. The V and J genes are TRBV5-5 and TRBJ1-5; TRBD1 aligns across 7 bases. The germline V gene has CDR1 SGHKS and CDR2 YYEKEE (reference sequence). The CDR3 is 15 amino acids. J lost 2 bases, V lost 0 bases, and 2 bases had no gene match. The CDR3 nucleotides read TGTGCCAGCAGCTTGGCGGGACAGCGCAATCAGCCCCAGCATTTT. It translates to CASSLAGQRNQPQHF.

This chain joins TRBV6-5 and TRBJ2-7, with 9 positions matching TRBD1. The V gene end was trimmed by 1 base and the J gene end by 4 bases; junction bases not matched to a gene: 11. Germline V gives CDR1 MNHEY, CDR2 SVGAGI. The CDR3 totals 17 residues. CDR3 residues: CASSYFSWGTGSYEQYF. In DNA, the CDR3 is TGTGCCAGCAGTTACTTTTCGTGGGGGACAGGGAGTTACGAGCAGTACTTC.

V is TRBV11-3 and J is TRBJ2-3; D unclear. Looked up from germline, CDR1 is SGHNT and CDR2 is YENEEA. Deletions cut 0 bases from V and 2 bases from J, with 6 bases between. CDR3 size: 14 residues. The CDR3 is CASSLEANTDTQYF. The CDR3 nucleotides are TGTGCCAGCAGCTTAGAGGCCAACACAGATACGCAGTATTTT.

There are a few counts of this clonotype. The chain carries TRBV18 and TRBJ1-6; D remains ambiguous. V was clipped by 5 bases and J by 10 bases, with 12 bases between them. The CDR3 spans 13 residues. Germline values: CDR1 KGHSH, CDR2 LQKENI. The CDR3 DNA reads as TGTGCCAGCTCAACTGGTCCCCGCTCACCCCTCCACTTT. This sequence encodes CASSTGPRSPLHF.

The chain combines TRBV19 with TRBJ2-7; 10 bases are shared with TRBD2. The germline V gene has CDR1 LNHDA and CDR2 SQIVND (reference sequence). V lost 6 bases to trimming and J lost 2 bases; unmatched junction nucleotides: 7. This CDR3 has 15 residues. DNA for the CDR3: TGTGCCAGTAGCTACCGGACTAGCGGAGCCTACGAGCAGTACTTC. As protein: CASSYRTSGAYEQYF.

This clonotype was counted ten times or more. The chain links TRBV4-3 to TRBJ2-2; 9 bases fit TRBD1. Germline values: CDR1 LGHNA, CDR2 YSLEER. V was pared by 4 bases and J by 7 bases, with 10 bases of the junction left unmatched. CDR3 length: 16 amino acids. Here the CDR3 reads CASSRHRDRANGELFF. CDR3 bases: TGCGCCAGCAGCCGTCACCGGGACAGGGCTAACGGGGAGCTGTTTTTT.